This entry lists 14 T cell receptor beta chains sequenced from one sample in a study of cytomegalovirus exposure and HLA in healthy donors. PCR used 60 Vbeta primers and 13 Jbeta primers. Here immunoSEQ multiplex PCR was the method, and the copy in TCRdb shows in-frame clones only, minus some. The table records about 120,000 clones, over 75% of them present only once. Source material: PBMCs. These receptors came from a man aged 18 to 29 in good health and CMV-seropositive.

The rearrangement joins TRBV6-5 to TRBJ1-2; 10 nucleotides agree with TRBD1. V dropped 6 bases and J dropped 5; count of bases not matched to a gene: 9. From germline, CDR1 is MNHEY and CDR2 SVGAGI. The CDR3 length is 15 residues. The CDR3 DNA is TGTGCCAGCAGACACTCACCGGGACAGGGGTATGGCTACACCTTC. Translation: CASRHSPGQGYGYTF.

The V gene is TRBV4-1, the J gene TRBJ2-2; 10 bases are a match to TRBD2. This CDR3 spans 15 amino acids. CDR1 is MGHRA, CDR2 YSYEKL, per germline. J gave up 7 bases and V 1 base, and 3 bases lay outside the gene matches. CDR3 bases: TGCGCCAGCAGCCAAGGAGTAGCGGGGGGCGGGGAGCTGTTTTTT. Amino acid sequence: CASSQGVAGGGELFF.

This chain uses TRBV6-1 with TRBJ2-5; D unclear. V lost 4 bases, J lost 0 bases, and 18 bases lay in between. The CDR3 is made up of 17 amino acids. Germline V CDR1 and CDR2: MNHNS, SASEGT. CDR3 in DNA: TGTGCCAGCAGTGTAGAAATAGAGCCCCTGTACCAAGAGACCCAGTACTTC. It specifies CASSVEIEPLYQETQYF.

This chain joins TRBV27 and TRBJ2-7, with a weak D call TRBD1 (5 bases). In germline, CDR1 is MNHEY, CDR2 SMNVEV (reference sequence). Trimming shortened V by 5 bases and J by 4 bases, and 24 bases separated the two germline ends. The CDR3 totals 17 residues. CDR3 in amino acids: CASSPDSALGILYEQYF. CDR3 DNA sequence: TGTGCCAGCAGTCCCGACAGTGCATTGGGGATTCTTTACGAGCAGTACTTC.

The chain has TRBV2 and TRBJ1-1; 8 nucleotides align to TRBD1. V lost 5 bases to trimming and J lost 4 bases; unmatched junction nucleotides: 9. Germline CDR1 is SNHLY and CDR2 is FYNNEI. CDR3 length: 15 amino acids. The CDR3 loop reads CASSIDRGAGTEAFF. CDR3 in DNA: TGTGCCAGCAGTATCGACAGGGGTGCGGGCACTGAAGCTTTCTTT.

This clone occurred a few times. The chain's CDR3 is CASSPKGRLELFF. As DNA, the CDR3 is TGTGCCAGCAGCCCTAAGGGGCGGCTAGAGCTGTTTTTT. The gene calls are TRBV7-9 and TRBJ2-2, with a tentative D call TRBD1 (5 bases). The CDR3 contains 13 residues. Germline CDR1 reads SEHNR; CDR2 reads FQNEAQ (reference sequence). V lost 5 bases, J lost 11 bases, and 15 bases lay in between.

This sequence joins TRBV4-2 and TRBJ2-1, with TRBD2 matching over 11 bases. CDR1 LGHNA and CDR2 YNFKEQ come from the germline V gene. This CDR3 is 16 amino acids long. V lost 0 bases to trimming and J lost 3 bases; unmatched junction nucleotides: 1. Written as DNA, the CDR3 is TGTGCCAGCAGCCAAGAGACTAGCGGGGTCTACAATGAGCAGTTCTTC. It is translated as CASSQETSGVYNEQFF.

The rearrangement uses TRBV7-9 and TRBJ2-1, with TRBD2 identical over 9 bases. Per germline, CDR1 SEHNR and CDR2 FQNEAQ (reference sequence). This CDR3 is built from 15 residues. Trimming cost V 4 bases and J 7 bases; bases outside gene matches: 8. The CDR3 sequence is CASSYGTSHVNEQFF. CDR3 coding DNA: TGTGCCAGCAGCTACGGGACTAGCCACGTTAATGAGCAGTTCTTC. The full variable domain, with the rest looked up from reference TRBV7-9 and TRBJ2-1, is DTGVSQNPRHKITKRGQNVTFRCDPISEHNRLYWYRQTLGQGPEFLTYFQNEAQLEKSRLLSDRFSAERPKGSFSTLEIQRTEQGDSAMYLCASSYGTSHVNEQFFGPGTRLTVL.

The V call is TRBV6-1, the J call TRBJ2-7; weak D call: TRBD1 (6 bases). V was clipped by 10 bases and J by 0 bases, with 13 bases between them. The length of the CDR3 is 13 residues. Germline V CDR1 and CDR2: MNHNS, SASEGT. This CDR3 reads CATRWTVSYEQYF. CDR3 bases: TGTGCCACTCGGTGGACAGTCTCCTACGAGCAGTACTTC.

The CDR3 coding sequence is TGTGCCAGCAGCGTAGCCCAGGGATTTAACTACGAGCAGTACTTC. Its protein product is CASSVAQGFNYEQYF. The chain carries TRBV9 and TRBJ2-7; possible D gene TRBD1, 5 bases. From germline, CDR1 is SGDLS and CDR2 YYNGEE. The V gene lost 0 bases and the J gene lost 3 bases, with 13 bases spanning the gap. The CDR3 totals 15 residues.

The chain recombines TRBV2 with TRBJ2-1, with 14 bases lining up with TRBD2. V lost 2 bases and J lost 8; bases outside the gene matches: 8. CDR1 is SNHLY, CDR2 FYNNEI, per germline. The CDR3 contains 17 residues. The CDR3 protein is CASSETPGLAGVHEQFF. In DNA, the CDR3 is TGTGCCAGCAGTGAAACCCCGGGACTAGCGGGAGTGCATGAGCAGTTCTTC.

This clone was seen a few times. The V and J genes are TRBV9 and TRBJ1-2; 7 bases fit TRBD1. Looked up from germline, CDR1 is SGDLS and CDR2 is YYNGEE. V lost 0 bases and J lost 2; bases outside the gene matches: 4. The CDR3 sequence is 15 residues long. Here the CDR3 reads CASSVGGTDNYGYTF. CDR3 bases: TGTGCCAGCAGCGTAGGTGGGACAGACAACTATGGCTACACCTTC.

V gene TRBV5-1 combines with J gene TRBJ2-7; 11 bases are a match to TRBD2. J gave up 2 bases and V 0 bases, and 1 base lay outside the gene matches. Germline loops: CDR1 SGHRS, CDR2 YFSETQ. This CDR3 comprises 15 residues. This CDR3 is CASSLELAGAYEQYF. CDR3 nucleotides: TGCGCCAGCAGCTTGGAACTAGCGGGAGCCTACGAGCAGTACTTC.

V usage is TRBV7-8 and J usage is TRBJ1-1, with D tentatively TRBD1 (6 bases). The length of the CDR3 is 15 residues. V lost 6 bases and J lost 1, with 15 bases in between. Germline V CDR1 and CDR2: SGHVS, FQNEAQ. In DNA, the CDR3 is TGTGCCAGCAGGGTGGGGGCCAGGCCGAACACTGAAGCTTTCTTT. Translation gives CASRVGARPNTEAFF.